This T cell receptor (beta chain) is from a study of identical twins. At least ten counts were recorded for this clonotype. The target antigen is unknown. Points from the study as a whole: Researchers caution that invariant MAIT and iNKT cells could partly confound zero-insertion analyses.

Germline V gives CDR1 MGHRA, CDR2 YSYEKL. The CDR3 spans 14 residues. Trimming removed 0 bases from V and 2 bases from J, with 8 bases in between. TCRdb reanalysed the 5' RACE reads using MiXCR and keeps one entry per CDR3 protein. Altogether 700,000 to 950,000 distinct CDR3 sequences are present, about 12% being singletons, with the ten largest covering about 1.5%. These data also formed part of another study, on yellow fever vaccine responses in identical twins.

The chain has TRBV4-1 and TRBJ2-7; D possibly corresponds to TRBD2 (5 bases). The material sequenced was PBMCs. The receptor's source is a woman aged 18 to 35 in good health. The CDR3 bases are TGCGCCAGCAGCCAAGATCGAGGGACCTACGAGCAGTACTTC. Translation gives CASSQDRGTYEQYF.